Listed below are T cell receptor beta chains from one sample, sequenced in a study of Ad26.COV2.S vaccination and SARS-CoV-2 variants. TCRdb's copy holds only in-frame clones and misses some; the assay was immunoSEQ multiplex PCR. The repertoire holds around 370,000 clones, with 92% as singletons. The specimen comprised peripheral blood, sampled after recovery from COVID-19. The receptors derive from a human donor who had recovered from COVID-19. Both conserved end residues are part of each CDR3. Fields, in order: CDR3 DNA, CDR3 protein, J gene, V gene, D gene, clone size. The D gene is left open where the match is weak. Clone size is stated in some rows and not others, as once, few, many or a class when expanded.

CDR3 DNA: TGCGCCAGCAGCTCGTACGAGACCCAGTACTTC; CDR3 protein: CASSSYETQYF; J gene: TRBJ2-5; V gene: TRBV5-1; D gene: NA; clone size: once
CDR3 DNA: TGCGCCAGCATGTTCAGGGGGACAGATACGCAGTATTTT; CDR3 protein: CASMFRGTDTQYF; J gene: TRBJ2-3; V gene: TRBV5-1; D gene: TRBD1; clone size: NA
CDR3 DNA: TGTGCCAGCAGTACAGGGGGCTACGGCTACACCTTC; CDR3 protein: CASSTGGYGYTF; J gene: TRBJ1-2; V gene: TRBV6-5; D gene: TRBD1; clone size: NA
CDR3 DNA: TGTGCCAGCAGCTTAGCGGATGGGGGCAATCAGCCCCAGCATTTT; CDR3 protein: CASSLADGGNQPQHF; J gene: TRBJ1-5; V gene: TRBV7-8; D gene: NA; clone size: NA
CDR3 DNA: TGTGCCAGTAGTGAAGACCCCCTGGTCGGCACTGAAGCTTTCTTT; CDR3 protein: CASSEDPLVGTEAFF; J gene: TRBJ1-1; V gene: TRBV19; D gene: NA; clone size: NA
CDR3 DNA: TGTGCCAGCAGTGGAGGGGGGAGTAGTAGGAACACTGAAGCTTTCTTT; CDR3 protein: CASSGGGSSRNTEAFF; J gene: TRBJ1-1; V gene: TRBV6-1; D gene: NA; clone size: NA
CDR3 DNA: TGTGCCAGCAGCCAAAATGTGGGTAGCTTTAACGAGCAGTACTTC; CDR3 protein: CASSQNVGSFNEQYF; J gene: TRBJ2-7; V gene: TRBV7-2; D gene: NA; clone size: NA
CDR3 DNA: TGTGCCAGTAGTAGGGCACTTAACTATGGCTACACCTTC; CDR3 protein: CASSRALNYGYTF; J gene: TRBJ1-2; V gene: TRBV19; D gene: NA; clone size: NA
CDR3 DNA: TGTGCCAGCAGCCTTTATCCACCGGGACAGGCCTACGAGCAGTACTTC; CDR3 protein: CASSLYPPGQAYEQYF; J gene: TRBJ2-7; V gene: TRBV5-4; D gene: TRBD1; clone size: NA
CDR3 DNA: TGTGCCAGCAGTTACGCAGGGAACACTGAAGCTTTCTTT; CDR3 protein: CASSYAGNTEAFF; J gene: TRBJ1-1; V gene: TRBV6-5; D gene: NA; clone size: few
CDR3 DNA: TGCGCCAGCAGCTTGGAGTCCCCCGGGGATACGCAGTATTTT; CDR3 protein: CASSLESPGDTQYF; J gene: TRBJ2-3; V gene: TRBV5-1; D gene: NA; clone size: NA
CDR3 DNA: TGTGCCAGCAGTTCGGACAGCGTTAATGAAAAACTGTTTTTT; CDR3 protein: CASSSDSVNEKLFF; J gene: TRBJ1-4; V gene: TRBV27; D gene: NA; clone size: NA
CDR3 DNA: TGTGCCAGTAGTATCGGAGCAGGAGATAACTATGGCTACACCTTC; CDR3 protein: CASSIGAGDNYGYTF; J gene: TRBJ1-2; V gene: TRBV19; D gene: NA; clone size: NA
CDR3 DNA: TGTGCCAGCAGCGGACGGACAGGGGGCATAAACATTCAGTACTTC; CDR3 protein: CASSGRTGGINIQYF; J gene: TRBJ2-4; V gene: TRBV9; D gene: TRBD1; clone size: NA
CDR3 DNA: TGTGCCAGCAGTGAGGGTCTAGCGGAACAAGAGACCCAGTACTTC; CDR3 protein: CASSEGLAEQETQYF; J gene: TRBJ2-5; V gene: TRBV6-4; D gene: TRBD2; clone size: NA
CDR3 DNA: TGTGCCAGCAGTGAGTTTCGGGGGGGGCAGGCCAATGAGCAGTTCTTC; CDR3 protein: CASSEFRGGQANEQFF; J gene: TRBJ2-1; V gene: TRBV2; D gene: TRBD2; clone size: once
CDR3 DNA: TGTGCCAGCTCCCGAGGGGACAGGGTGCGCGGCTACACCTTC; CDR3 protein: CASSRGDRVRGYTF; J gene: TRBJ1-2; V gene: TRBV11-2; D gene: TRBD1; clone size: NA
CDR3 DNA: TGTGCCATCAGTCCAAGTTCGGGACAGGGAGAGGGATACTTC; CDR3 protein: CAISPSSGQGEGYF; J gene: TRBJ2-7; V gene: TRBV10-3; D gene: TRBD1; clone size: NA
CDR3 DNA: TGTGCCAGCAGTTACTCGCAGGCCTACGAGCAGTACTTC; CDR3 protein: CASSYSQAYEQYF; J gene: TRBJ2-7; V gene: TRBV6-6; D gene: NA; clone size: NA
CDR3 DNA: TGTGCCAGCAGTGAAAGGAATTTTAGGGGAATCACAGATACGCAGTATTTT; CDR3 protein: CASSERNFRGITDTQYF; J gene: TRBJ2-3; V gene: TRBV2; D gene: NA; clone size: NA
CDR3 DNA: TGTGCCAGCAGTCCCGTTTGGCCTGGCTACACCTTC; CDR3 protein: CASSPVWPGYTF; J gene: TRBJ1-2; V gene: TRBV12-1; D gene: NA; clone size: NA
CDR3 DNA: TGTGCCAGCAGCTTAGGGGGACAGGGGGCGGGTGAGCAGTTCTTC; CDR3 protein: CASSLGGQGAGEQFF; J gene: TRBJ2-1; V gene: TRBV7-6; D gene: TRBD1; clone size: NA
CDR3 DNA: TGTGCCAGCAGCCAGGCCCGGTCTAACTATGGCTACACCTTC; CDR3 protein: CASSQARSNYGYTF; J gene: TRBJ1-2; V gene: TRBV14; D gene: NA; clone size: NA
CDR3 DNA: TGTGCCAGCAGTTTAAGGGGGGTCTATGGCTACACCTTC; CDR3 protein: CASSLRGVYGYTF; J gene: TRBJ1-2; V gene: TRBV27; D gene: NA; clone size: NA
CDR3 DNA: TGTGCCAGCAGCCCCGGGACTGGTGGCACAGATACGCAGTATTTT; CDR3 protein: CASSPGTGGTDTQYF; J gene: TRBJ2-3; V gene: TRBV11-2; D gene: NA; clone size: NA
CDR3 DNA: TGTGCCAGCAGTGAAGGGACAGGGTTCACTGGAAACACCATATATTTT; CDR3 protein: CASSEGTGFTGNTIYF; J gene: TRBJ1-3; V gene: TRBV6-1; D gene: TRBD1; clone size: NA
CDR3 DNA: TGTGCCAGCAGTGAAGGGGGGTTTGGAAACACCATATATTTT; CDR3 protein: CASSEGGFGNTIYF; J gene: TRBJ1-3; V gene: TRBV25-1; D gene: NA; clone size: NA
CDR3 DNA: TGTGCCAGCAGCCAAGTTGCAGGGGGGAAGGTGTCTCACGAGCAGTACTTC; CDR3 protein: CASSQVAGGKVSHEQYF; J gene: TRBJ2-7; V gene: TRBV3-1/TRBV3-2; D gene: NA; clone size: NA
CDR3 DNA: TGTGCCATCAGTGAGTCTACAGGCTCCGCACTTCCCATGAACACTGAAGCTTTCTTT; CDR3 protein: CAISESTGSALPMNTEAFF; J gene: TRBJ1-1; V gene: TRBV10-3; D gene: NA; clone size: NA
CDR3 DNA: TGTGCCAGCAGCTTAGGACAAGCCTCTGGGGCCAACGTCCTGACTTTC; CDR3 protein: CASSLGQASGANVLTF; J gene: TRBJ2-6; V gene: TRBV7-9; D gene: NA; clone size: NA
CDR3 DNA: TGTGCCATCAGTGAGACCTTACTGGACAGGGTAGATGGTGGCTACACCTTC; CDR3 protein: CAISETLLDRVDGGYTF; J gene: TRBJ1-2; V gene: TRBV10-3; D gene: TRBD1; clone size: once
CDR3 DNA: TGTGCCAGCAGCGCGGACAGGGGGCTTAAGTGGCGCACAGATACGCAGTATTTT; CDR3 protein: CASSADRGLKWRTDTQYF; J gene: TRBJ2-3; V gene: TRBV2; D gene: TRBD1; clone size: NA
CDR3 DNA: TGTGCCAGTAGTTTTTCAGGGTGGTTGTCTGGCTACACCTTC; CDR3 protein: CASSFSGWLSGYTF; J gene: TRBJ1-2; V gene: TRBV19; D gene: NA; clone size: NA
CDR3 DNA: TGTGCCAGCACCCCCATCCGGGACAGGGCCTCTGGGGCGTCTTATACGCAGTATTTT; CDR3 protein: CASTPIRDRASGASYTQYF; J gene: TRBJ2-3; V gene: TRBV6-2/TRBV6-3; D gene: TRBD1; clone size: NA
CDR3 DNA: TGTGCCAGCTGGAAAGGCGGGGGAGTTTCCTACAATGAGCAGTTCTTC; CDR3 protein: CASWKGGGVSYNEQFF; J gene: TRBJ2-1; V gene: TRBV27; D gene: TRBD2; clone size: NA
CDR3 DNA: TGCGCCAGCAGCCAGTCCGGGACTAGCGGGGGTACGGGGGCCGGGGAGCTGTTTTTT; CDR3 protein: CASSQSGTSGGTGAGELFF; J gene: TRBJ2-2; V gene: TRBV4-3; D gene: TRBD2; clone size: NA
CDR3 DNA: TGTGCCAGCTCACCACCGGGACTTTCCAATGAGCAGTTCTTC; CDR3 protein: CASSPPGLSNEQFF; J gene: TRBJ2-1; V gene: TRBV18; D gene: NA; clone size: NA
CDR3 DNA: TGTGCCAGCAGTTGGCAGGAGTGCGAGACCCAGTACTTC; CDR3 protein: CASSWQECETQYF; J gene: TRBJ2-5; V gene: TRBV6-9; D gene: NA; clone size: NA
CDR3 DNA: TGTGCCAGCAGCGGGGTGGGGAATCAGCCCCAGCATTTT; CDR3 protein: CASSGVGNQPQHF; J gene: TRBJ1-5; V gene: TRBV14; D gene: NA; clone size: NA
CDR3 DNA: TGTGCCAGCAGCCAAGATACTCCCAGGGACAGCTATGGCTACACCTTC; CDR3 protein: CASSQDTPRDSYGYTF; J gene: TRBJ1-2; V gene: TRBV7-6; D gene: TRBD1; clone size: NA
CDR3 DNA: TGTGCCATCAGTTTGAACACTGAAGCTTTCTTT; CDR3 protein: CAISLNTEAFF; J gene: TRBJ1-1; V gene: TRBV10-3; D gene: NA; clone size: NA
CDR3 DNA: TGTGCCAGCAGTTACGTCCGAGGGACAGGAAGGGGGGACACTGAAGCTTTCTTT; CDR3 protein: CASSYVRGTGRGDTEAFF; J gene: TRBJ1-1; V gene: TRBV6-2/TRBV6-3; D gene: TRBD1; clone size: NA
CDR3 DNA: TGTGCCAGCTTATCTAGGGTGCTGACCTCCGACATATATCCCTACGAGCAGTACTTC; CDR3 protein: CASLSRVLTSDIYPYEQYF; J gene: TRBJ2-7; V gene: TRBV2; D gene: NA; clone size: NA
CDR3 DNA: TGTGCCAGCAGCTCAGGACGGCCTCGGGTGGTCTCACCCCTCCACTTT; CDR3 protein: CASSSGRPRVVSPLHF; J gene: TRBJ1-6; V gene: TRBV5-4; D gene: NA; clone size: NA
CDR3 DNA: TGTGCCAGCTCACCGTCAGGGGATCAGCCCCAGCATTTT; CDR3 protein: CASSPSGDQPQHF; J gene: TRBJ1-5; V gene: TRBV18; D gene: NA; clone size: NA
CDR3 DNA: TGTGCCAGCAGCTTAGTTGCGGGGGGACAAGAGACCCAGTACTTC; CDR3 protein: CASSLVAGGQETQYF; J gene: TRBJ2-5; V gene: TRBV7-2; D gene: TRBD2; clone size: NA
CDR3 DNA: TGTGCCAGCAGCCAAGACAAACAGGGGGCTACGTGGGAGCAGTACTTC; CDR3 protein: CASSQDKQGATWEQYF; J gene: TRBJ2-7; V gene: TRBV3-1/TRBV3-2; D gene: TRBD1; clone size: few
CDR3 DNA: TGTGCCAGCAGCCGGCAAAGTACAGGGGGGATCACTGAAGCTTTCTTT; CDR3 protein: CASSRQSTGGITEAFF; J gene: TRBJ1-1; V gene: TRBV7-7; D gene: TRBD1; clone size: NA
CDR3 DNA: TGTGCCAGCAGTGGGCCCGGGTTTGGCAATCAGCCCCAGCATTTT; CDR3 protein: CASSGPGFGNQPQHF; J gene: TRBJ1-5; V gene: TRBV25-1; D gene: NA; clone size: NA
CDR3 DNA: TGTGCCAGTAAGGTTGCAAATCAGCCCCAGCATTTT; CDR3 protein: CASKVANQPQHF; J gene: TRBJ1-5; V gene: TRBV19; D gene: NA; clone size: once
CDR3 DNA: TGTGCCAGCAGTTACTCGACGATAGCGGGGGACGAGCAGTACTTC; CDR3 protein: CASSYSTIAGDEQYF; J gene: TRBJ2-7; V gene: TRBV6-2/TRBV6-3; D gene: TRBD2; clone size: NA
CDR3 DNA: TGTGCCAGCAGCTCGAGTAGCTCCTACGAGCAGTACTTC; CDR3 protein: CASSSSSSYEQYF; J gene: TRBJ2-7; V gene: TRBV27; D gene: NA; clone size: NA
CDR3 DNA: TGTGCCATCAGGGAGGCAGGGTTACCCGGAAACACCATATATTTT; CDR3 protein: CAIREAGLPGNTIYF; J gene: TRBJ1-3; V gene: TRBV10-3; D gene: NA; clone size: NA